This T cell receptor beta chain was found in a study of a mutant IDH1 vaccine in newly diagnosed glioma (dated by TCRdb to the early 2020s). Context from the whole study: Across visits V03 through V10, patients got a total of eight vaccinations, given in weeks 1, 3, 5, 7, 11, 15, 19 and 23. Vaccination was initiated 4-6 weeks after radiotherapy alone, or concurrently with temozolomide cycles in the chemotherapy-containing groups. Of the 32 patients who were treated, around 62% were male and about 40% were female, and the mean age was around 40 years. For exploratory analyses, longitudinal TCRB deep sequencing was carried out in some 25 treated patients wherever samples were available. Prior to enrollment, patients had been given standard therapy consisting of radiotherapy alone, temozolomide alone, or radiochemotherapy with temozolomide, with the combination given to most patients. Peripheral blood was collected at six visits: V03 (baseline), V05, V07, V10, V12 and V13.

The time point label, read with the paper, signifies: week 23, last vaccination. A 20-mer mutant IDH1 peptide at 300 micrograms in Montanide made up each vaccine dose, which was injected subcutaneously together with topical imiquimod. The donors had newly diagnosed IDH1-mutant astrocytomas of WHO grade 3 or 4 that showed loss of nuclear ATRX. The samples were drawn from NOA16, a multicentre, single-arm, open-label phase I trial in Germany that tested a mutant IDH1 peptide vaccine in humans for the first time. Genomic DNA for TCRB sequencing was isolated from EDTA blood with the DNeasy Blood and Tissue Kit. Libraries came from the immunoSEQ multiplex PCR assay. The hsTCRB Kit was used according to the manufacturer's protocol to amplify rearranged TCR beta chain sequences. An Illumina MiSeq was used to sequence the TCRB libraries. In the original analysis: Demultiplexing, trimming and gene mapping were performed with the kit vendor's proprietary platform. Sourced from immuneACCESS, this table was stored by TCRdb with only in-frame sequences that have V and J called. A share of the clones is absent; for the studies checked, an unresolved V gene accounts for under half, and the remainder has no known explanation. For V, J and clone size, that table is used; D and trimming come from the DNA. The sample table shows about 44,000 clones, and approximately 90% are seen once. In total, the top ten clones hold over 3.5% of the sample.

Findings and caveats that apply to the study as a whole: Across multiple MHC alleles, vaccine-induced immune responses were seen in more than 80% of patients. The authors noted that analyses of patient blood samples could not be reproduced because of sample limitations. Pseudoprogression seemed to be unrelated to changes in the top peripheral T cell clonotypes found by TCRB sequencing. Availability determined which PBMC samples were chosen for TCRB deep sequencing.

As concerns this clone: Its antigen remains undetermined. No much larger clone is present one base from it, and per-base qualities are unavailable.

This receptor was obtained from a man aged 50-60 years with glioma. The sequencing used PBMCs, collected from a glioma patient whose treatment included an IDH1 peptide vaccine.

The encoded CDR3 is CASSPGDGYTF. The DNA is TGTGCCAGCTCACCTGGGGATGGCTACACCTTC. The chain couples TRBV18 to TRBJ1-2; confidence is insufficient to name the D gene. The V end loses 3 bases and the J end loses 6 bases, and a stretch of 5 bases separates them. The germline V gene yields KGHSH for CDR1 and LQKENI for CDR2. The CDR3 measures 11 amino acids from cysteine to phenylalanine. The CDR3 DNA has 33 bases and is translated from base 1. The variable domain in full, with residues beyond the CDR3 obtained from the reference TRBV18 and TRBJ1-2 genes, is NAGVMQNPRHLVRRRGQEARLRCSPMKGHSHVYWYRQLPEEGLKFMVYLQKENIIDESGMPKERFSAEFPKEGPSILRIQQVVRGDSAAYFCASSPGDGYTFGSGTRLTVV.